Included here is one T cell receptor (beta chain) sequence, with context. Antigen specificity is unknown. The CDR3 has 15 residues. Germline CDR1 and CDR2: LNHDA and SQIVND (reference sequence). Trimming pared 3 bases from V and 4 bases from J, leaving 15 bases between. The source of the sample is a study of graft-versus-host responses after intestinal transplantation. Findings and limits, study-wide: Subjects displaying graft-donor T cell macrochimerism possessed elevated graft-versus-host to host-versus-graft clonal ratios inside allografts. Declines in HvG clones occurring early post-transplant were associated with peak circulating GvH clone levels. Recipient marrow contained GvH clones, some of which appeared first in ileum or blood.

Profiling relied on immunoSEQ multiplex PCR, and the TCRdb table lists in-frame clones only, not all of them. The sample has about 91,000 clones, approximately 90% seen once; the top ten hold 0.35%. The sample was unstimulated CD4+ T cells sorted from spleen or lymph node cells, taken before transplant. This TCR came from a human donor who was the organ donor for an intestinal transplant. The gene calls are TRBV19 and TRBJ1-2, with D perhaps matching TRBD1 (5 bases). CDR3 amino acids: CASSMWTNLFYGYTF. DNA of the CDR3: TGTGCCAGTAGTATGTGGACAAATCTCTTCTATGGCTACACCTTC. The full variable domain, rest sourced from reference TRBV19 and TRBJ1-2, is DGGITQSPKYLFRKEGQNVTLSCEQNLNHDAMYWYRQDPGQGLRLIYYSQIVNDFQKGDIAEGYSVSREKKESFPLTVTSAQKNPTAFYLCASSMWTNLFYGYTFGSGTRLTVV.